This entry lists 20 T cell receptor beta chains sequenced from one sample in a study of identical twins. TCRdb re-called the 5' RACE reads through MiXCR, storing one row per CDR3 protein. The table records about 340,000 distinct CDR3 sequences, 12% of them present only once. These data were also reused for a study on yellow fever vaccine responses in identical twins.

Sequencing was carried out using CD8+ T cells sorted from blood. The receptors here all came from a woman aged 18 to 35 in good health.

The chain links TRBV6-2 or TRBV6-3 to TRBJ2-2; no clear D gene. Germline assignment: CDR1 MNHEY and CDR2 SVGEGT. CDR3 length: 14 residues. Trimming took 6 bases from V and 1 from J, leaving 9 bases between them. The CDR3 spells CASRHGRNTGELFF. In nucleotides, the CDR3 is TGTGCCAGCAGACATGGGCGGAACACCGGGGAGCTGTTTTTT.

This clonotype was detected only a few times. The chain recombines TRBV28 with TRBJ2-1; 8 nucleotides match TRBD2. V shed 8 bases, J shed 3 bases, and the junction held 6 bases outside the gene matches. From germline, CDR1 is MDHEN and CDR2 SYDVKM. This CDR3 has 14 residues. CDR3 in DNA: TGTGCCAGCTCTGCGGGAGGTAACTACAATGAGCAGTTCTTC. This encodes CASSAGGNYNEQFF. The full variable domain, in which reference TRBV28 and TRBJ2-1 provide the parts outside the CDR3, is DVKVTQSSRYLVKRTGEKVFLECVQDMDHENMFWYRQDPGLGLRLIYFSYDVKMKEKGDIPEGYSVSREKKERFSLILESASTNQTSMYLCASSAGGNYNEQFFGPGTRLTVL.

The chain joins TRBV4-1 to TRBJ2-3; 7 positions match TRBD1. V gave up 6 bases and J gave up 2 bases; unmatched junction bases: 5. Per the germline V gene, CDR1 is MGHRA and CDR2 is YSYEKL. This CDR3 has 14 amino acids. CDR3 nucleotides: TGCGCCAGCAGTCCGGACAGGCTCACAGATACGCAGTATTTT. It encodes CASSPDRLTDTQYF.

The chain employs TRBV27 and TRBJ2-2; tentative D call: TRBD1 (6 bases). Trimming left V 8 bases short and J 3 bases short, with 13 bases between. Looked up from germline, CDR1 is MNHEY and CDR2 is SMNVEV (reference sequence). There are 14 residues in the CDR3. CDR3 sequence (DNA): TGTGCCAGCGCATATACAGGGTACACCGGGGAGCTGTTTTTT. This gives the protein CASAYTGYTGELFF.

The chain combines TRBV20-1 with TRBJ2-7; the match to TRBD1 covers 9 bases. V lost 6 bases and J lost 2; bases outside the gene matches: 8. The CDR3 runs 14 residues. Germline-derived CDR1 and CDR2 are DFQATT and SNEGSKA (reference sequence). Written as DNA, the CDR3 is TGCAGTGCCAGTCCGGACAGGGGCCCCTACGAGCAGTACGTC. It yields the protein CSASPDRGPYEQYV.

The gene calls are TRBV10-1 and TRBJ2-5; 10 bases align to TRBD1. This CDR3 contains 17 residues. V shed 3 bases, J shed 5 bases, and the junction held 12 bases outside the gene matches. The germline V gene has CDR1 WNHNN and CDR2 SYGVQD (reference sequence). CDR3 DNA sequence: TGCGCCAGCAGTGAACCCCGTACCGGGACAGGGGACGAGACCCAGTACTTC. It yields the protein CASSEPRTGTGDETQYF.

V gene TRBV28 combines with J gene TRBJ2-3, with no clear D. From germline, CDR1 is MDHEN and CDR2 SYDVKM. Trimming stripped 5 bases from V and 2 bases from J, with 14 bases between. This CDR3 region has 15 residues. As DNA, the CDR3 is TGTGCCAGCAGTCTCACTGGACGGATCACAGATACGCAGTATTTT. Residues: CASSLTGRITDTQYF.

This clonotype was detected a few times. The rearrangement uses TRBV27 and TRBJ2-3, with 11 bases that match TRBD2. V was pared by 5 bases and J by 1 base, with 8 bases of the junction left unmatched. CDR1 and CDR2 from the germline V gene are MNHEY and SMNVEV (reference sequence). This CDR3 comprises 17 residues. The CDR3 reads CASSIVAGGLGTDTQYF. DNA for the CDR3: TGTGCCAGCAGTATCGTAGCGGGAGGGCTTGGCACAGATACGCAGTATTTT.

This clonotype has a handful of counts. The chain links TRBV5-1 to TRBJ1-6; possibly TRBD1 for D (5 bases). The CDR3 totals 13 residues. V was clipped by 3 bases and J by 10 bases, with 11 bases between them. Germline V lookup: CDR1 SGHRS, CDR2 YFSETQ. For the CDR3, the DNA is TGCGCCAGCAGCTGGGGACGAAGGTCACCCCTCCACTTT. Amino acid sequence: CASSWGRRSPLHF.

The chain uses TRBV12-3 or TRBV12-4 and TRBJ1-5; D possibly corresponds to TRBD1 (5 bases). Deletions cut 3 bases from V and 5 bases from J, with 14 bases between. This CDR3 has 15 amino acids. As DNA, the CDR3 is TGTGCCAGCAGTTTGTTCCAGGGAGGTGATCAGCCCCAGCATTTT. It specifies CASSLFQGGDQPQHF.

This clonotype was found many times. This rearrangement joins TRBV28 to TRBJ1-1; tentatively, D is TRBD1 (5 bases). V was shortened by 6 bases and J by 5 bases, with 10 bases between the two germline ends. The CDR3 totals 12 residues. Germline CDR1 MDHEN, CDR2 SYDVKM. The CDR3 is CASRGEFTEAFF. The CDR3 nucleotides read TGTGCCAGCAGGGGGGAATTTACTGAAGCTTTCTTT.

V gene TRBV6-1 combines with J gene TRBJ2-1, with 9 positions matching TRBD2. The germline CDR1 and CDR2 sequences are MNHNS and SASEGT. V lost 3 bases and J lost 2; bases outside the gene matches: 2. The CDR3 is 15 amino acids. CDR3 residues: CASSEREGAYNEQFF. For the CDR3, the DNA is TGTGCCAGCAGTGAGCGGGAGGGAGCCTACAATGAGCAGTTCTTC.

This clonotype was counted only a few times. Here the CDR3 DNA reads TGTGCCAGCAGTTTACGGGGACAGGCAGGCGCCGGGGAGCTGTTTTTT. Its translation: CASSLRGQAGAGELFF. J is TRBJ2-2 and V is TRBV12-3 or TRBV12-4; 8 nucleotides line up with TRBD1. The CDR3 runs to 16 residues. Unmatched junction bases numbered 8, after V lost 2 bases and J lost 6 bases.

Only a few counts were recorded for this clonotype. The rearrangement links TRBV20-1 to TRBJ2-1; 10 nucleotides agree with TRBD2. Germline-derived CDR1 and CDR2 are DFQATT and SNEGSKA (reference sequence). The CDR3 loop spans 14 amino acids. Trimming at V came to 6 bases and at J to 6 bases, leaving 8 bases not matched to a gene. The CDR3 sequence is CSARSGGAINEQFF. In DNA form, the CDR3 reads TGCAGTGCAAGAAGCGGGGGGGCTATCAATGAGCAGTTCTTC.

This clonotype was observed a few times. This rearrangement joins TRBV3-1 to TRBJ2-1, with D possibly matching TRBD2 (6 bases). The CDR3 contains 15 residues. Germline V gene data show CDR1 as LGHDT and CDR2 as YNNKEL (reference sequence). V was clipped by 1 base and J by 6 bases, with 13 bases between them. The CDR3 sequence: CASSQVRGGVNEQFF. CDR3 DNA: TGTGCCAGCAGCCAAGTTCGGGGAGGCGTCAATGAGCAGTTCTTC.

This clonotype was found a few times. V is TRBV28 and J is TRBJ2-4; D tentatively reads TRBD1 or TRBD2 (5 bases each). Trimming shortened V by 5 bases and J by 1 base, and 18 bases separated the two germline ends. The CDR3 has 17 amino acids. Germline CDR1 and CDR2: MDHEN and SYDVKM. The CDR3 DNA sequence: TGTGCCAGCAGTCCGACCGGGACCCCGGAGGCCAAAAACATTCAGTACTTC. This gives the protein CASSPTGTPEAKNIQYF.

The chain is built from TRBV19 and TRBJ2-7; 7 nucleotides align to TRBD1. Losses at the gene ends were 6 bases for V and 4 bases for J; bases not matched to a gene: 9. This CDR3 comprises 14 residues. Germline CDR1 LNHDA, CDR2 SQIVND (reference sequence). DNA of the CDR3: TGTGCCAGTAGGCGACGGGGCAGGGGGTACGAGCAGTACTTC. It specifies CASRRRGRGYEQYF.

At least ten counts were recorded for this clonotype. The chain has TRBV12-3 or TRBV12-4 and TRBJ2-1, with TRBD2 as a possible D gene (6 bases). The CDR3 runs 15 residues. With 5 bases removed from V and 8 bases from J, the gap between germline ends came to 19 bases. CDR3 in DNA: TGTGCCAGCAGTCCCGCCGCGACTAGTTATGATGAGCAGTTCTTC. Its protein product is CASSPAATSYDEQFF.

This clonotype has only a few counts. The V and J genes are TRBV14 and TRBJ2-3; the match to TRBD1 covers 7 bases. CDR3 size: 16 residues. V shed 6 bases, J shed 2 bases, and the junction held 11 bases outside the gene matches. CDR1 is SGHDN, CDR2 FVKESK, per germline. CDR3: CASRRRQGMDTDTQYF. DNA of the CDR3: TGTGCCAGCAGGAGAAGACAGGGAATGGACACAGATACGCAGTATTTT.

This chain connects TRBV6-4 to TRBJ2-1; TRBD2 matches 10 bases. Germline-derived CDR1 and CDR2 are MRHNA and SNTAGT. The V gene end was trimmed by 1 base and the J gene end by 7 bases; junction bases not matched to a gene: 4. The CDR3 sequence is 15 residues long. This CDR3 is CASSDLASGSNEQFF. In nucleotides, the CDR3 is TGTGCCAGCAGTGACTTGGCTAGCGGGAGTAATGAGCAGTTCTTC.